The clone carrying this T cell receptor beta chain was recorded at least ten times. Its antigen is not known. Germline CDR1 reads SGHDN; CDR2 reads FVKESK. The CDR3 length is 12 residues. The V end was cut by 6 bases, the J end by 7 bases, with 12 bases between. These data belong to a study of T cells in Graves' hyperthyroidism and ophthalmopathy. Template material for amplifying TCR beta CDR3 regions consisted of RNA transcripts. A set of HTBI primers served as the primers for a first-round RT-PCR of the TCR CDR3. Each CDR3 protein gets one entry after TCRdb re-called the multiplex PCR reads with MiXCR. The table records about 640,000 distinct CDR3 sequences, about a fifth of them present only once. PBMCs came from more than 8.5 ml fresh peripheral blood. Study-level findings and limits: Ophthalmopathy and stable hyperthyroidism were separated by a 13 V-J model. Most thyroid-expanded clonotypes above 0.001 were also found in blood.

The TCR was taken from a man in his thirties or forties with Graves' ophthalmopathy. The sequencing input was blood. V is TRBV14 and J is TRBJ1-2; D call uncertain. The CDR3 nucleotides are TGTGCCAGCAGTCATGACTGGGGTGGCTACACCTTC. Its protein product is CASSHDWGGYTF.